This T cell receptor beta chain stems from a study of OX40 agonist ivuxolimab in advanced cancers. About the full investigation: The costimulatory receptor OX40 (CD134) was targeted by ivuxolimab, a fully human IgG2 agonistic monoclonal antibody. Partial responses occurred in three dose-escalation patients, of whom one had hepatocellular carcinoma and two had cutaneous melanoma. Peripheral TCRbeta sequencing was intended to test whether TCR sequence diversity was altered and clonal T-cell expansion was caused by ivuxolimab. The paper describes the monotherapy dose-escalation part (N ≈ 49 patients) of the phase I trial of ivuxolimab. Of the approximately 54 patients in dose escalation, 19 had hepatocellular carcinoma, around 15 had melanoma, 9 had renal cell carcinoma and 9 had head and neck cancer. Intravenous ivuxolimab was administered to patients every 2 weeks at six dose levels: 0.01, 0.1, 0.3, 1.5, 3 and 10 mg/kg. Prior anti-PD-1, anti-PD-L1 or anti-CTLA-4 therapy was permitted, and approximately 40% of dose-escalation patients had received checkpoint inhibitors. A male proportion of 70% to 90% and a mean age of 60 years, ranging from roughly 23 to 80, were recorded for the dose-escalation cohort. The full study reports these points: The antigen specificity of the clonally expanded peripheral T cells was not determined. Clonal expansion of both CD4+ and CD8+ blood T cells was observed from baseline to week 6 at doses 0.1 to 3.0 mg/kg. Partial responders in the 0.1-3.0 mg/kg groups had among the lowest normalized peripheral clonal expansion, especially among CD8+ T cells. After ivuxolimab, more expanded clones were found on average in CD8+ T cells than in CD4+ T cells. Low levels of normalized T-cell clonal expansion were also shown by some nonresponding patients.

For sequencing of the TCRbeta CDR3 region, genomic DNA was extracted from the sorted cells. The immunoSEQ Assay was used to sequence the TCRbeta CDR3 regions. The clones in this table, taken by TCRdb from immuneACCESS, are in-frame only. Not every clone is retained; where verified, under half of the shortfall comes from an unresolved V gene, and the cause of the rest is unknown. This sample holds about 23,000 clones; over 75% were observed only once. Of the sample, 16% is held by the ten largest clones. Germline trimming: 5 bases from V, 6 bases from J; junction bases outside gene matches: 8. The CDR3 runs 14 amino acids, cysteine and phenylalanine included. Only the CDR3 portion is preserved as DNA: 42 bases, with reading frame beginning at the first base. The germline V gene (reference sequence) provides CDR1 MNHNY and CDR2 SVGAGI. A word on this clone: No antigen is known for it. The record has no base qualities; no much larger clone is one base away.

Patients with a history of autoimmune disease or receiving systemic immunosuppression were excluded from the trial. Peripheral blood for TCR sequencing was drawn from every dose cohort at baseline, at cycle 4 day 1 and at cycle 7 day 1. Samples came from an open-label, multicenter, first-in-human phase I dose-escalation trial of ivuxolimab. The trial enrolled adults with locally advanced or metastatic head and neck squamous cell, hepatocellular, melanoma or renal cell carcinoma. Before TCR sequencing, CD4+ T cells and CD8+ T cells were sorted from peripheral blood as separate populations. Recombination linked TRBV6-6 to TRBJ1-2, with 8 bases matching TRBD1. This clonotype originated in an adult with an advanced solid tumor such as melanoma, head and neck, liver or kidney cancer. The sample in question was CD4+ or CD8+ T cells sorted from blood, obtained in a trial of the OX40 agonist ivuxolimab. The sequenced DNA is TGTGCCAGCAGTCCCAGACAGGACAGGGATGGCTACACCTTC. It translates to CASSPRQDRDGYTF.